This T cell receptor beta chain originates from a study of cytomegalovirus exposure and HLA in healthy donors. Study observations and caveats: There were 150 or so TCR beta chains listed as cytomegalovirus-associated. Reportedly, diagnosis of cytomegalovirus status by the classifier showed high specificity and sensitivity.

Sequenced by immunoSEQ multiplex PCR; TCRdb stores in-frame clones only, minus some. The sample has about 56,000 clones; roughly 89% are singletons. Regarding this clone: Its antigen is unknown.

Germline V gene sequence: CDR1 MNHEY, CDR2 SVGAGI. The CDR3 length is 13 residues. V shed 4 bases, J shed 4 bases, and the junction held 1 base outside the gene matches. The V and J genes are TRBV6-5 and TRBJ1-5; 7 positions agree with TRBD1. Sequencing was done on a sample of PBMCs. The receptor was isolated from a woman under 30 in good health and CMV-seronegative. The CDR3 sequence is CASSWDRNQPQHF. The CDR3 coding sequence is TGTGCCAGCAGTTGGGACAGAAATCAGCCCCAGCATTTT.